This TCR beta chain was sequenced for a study of cytomegalovirus exposure and HLA in healthy donors. Overall study context: An earlier analysis identified some 110 million unique TCR beta sequences in 170 million or so T cells. Study-level points and caveats: When analyzed later, a missense DCLRE1C variant was found to be linked to TCR beta V- and J-gene trimming. Most TCR sequences showed up rarely, but some public TCRs showed up in many donors.

Comment on this clone: Its specificity is unknown.

The PCR had 60 Vbeta and 13 Jbeta primers. Generated by immunoSEQ multiplex PCR, the TCRdb table keeps only in-frame clones and is missing some. The sample holds about 150,000 clones, 80% seen once. From germline, CDR1 is SGHVS and CDR2 FNYEAQ. The V end lost 0 bases, the J end lost 8 bases, and 7 bases lay between the germline ends. CDR3 length: 13 residues. The J gene is TRBJ1-4, the V gene TRBV7-6, with unresolved D. The clonotype comes from a man aged 25-45 years in good health and CMV-seropositive. What was sequenced was PBMCs. In nucleotides, the CDR3 is TGTGCCAGCAGCTTAGCGGAGGGCGAAAAACTGTTTTTT. Translated, it gives CASSLAEGEKLFF.